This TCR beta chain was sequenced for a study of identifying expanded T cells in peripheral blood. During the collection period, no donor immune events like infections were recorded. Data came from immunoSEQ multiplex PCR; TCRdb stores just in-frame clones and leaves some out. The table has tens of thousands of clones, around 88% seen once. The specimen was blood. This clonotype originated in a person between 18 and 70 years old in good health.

The CDR3 DNA reads as TGTGCCAGCAGCGTAGAAGCAGGGCCCCGCGGCAACACTGAAGCTTTCTTT. It encodes CASSVEAGPRGNTEAFF. The chain recombines TRBV9 with TRBJ1-1; TRBD1 might be the D (5 bases). The CDR3 length is 17 residues. Trimming stripped 0 bases from V and 2 bases from J, with 17 bases between. Germline V lookup: CDR1 SGDLS, CDR2 YYNGEE.